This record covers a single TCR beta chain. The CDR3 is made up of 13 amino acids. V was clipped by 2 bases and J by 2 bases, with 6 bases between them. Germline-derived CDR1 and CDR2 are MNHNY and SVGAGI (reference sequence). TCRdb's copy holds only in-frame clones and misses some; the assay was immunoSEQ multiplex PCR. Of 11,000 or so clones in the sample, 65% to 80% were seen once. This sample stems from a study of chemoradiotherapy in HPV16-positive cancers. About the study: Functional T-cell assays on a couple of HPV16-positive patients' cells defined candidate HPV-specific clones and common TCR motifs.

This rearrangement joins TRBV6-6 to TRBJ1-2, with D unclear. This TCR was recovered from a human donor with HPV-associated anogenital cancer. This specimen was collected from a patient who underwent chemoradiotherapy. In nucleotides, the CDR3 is TGTGCCAGCAGTTACGGCCCGAACTATGGCTACACCTTC. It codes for CASSYGPNYGYTF.